This section outlines one T cell receptor beta chain sequence together with its context. Its antigen is unknown. This specimen comes from a study of cytomegalovirus exposure and HLA in healthy donors. About the research overall: The same platform was used for the 90 to 150 validation repertoires as for the 666 first-cohort repertoires, as reported in a later analysis.

V lost 6 bases and J lost 0; bases outside the gene matches: 4. The germline gives CDR1 WNHNN, CDR2 SYGVQD (reference sequence). The CDR3 is made up of 15 amino acids. Points from the study as a whole: A few of the chains that were CMV-associated were confirmed in vitro to be specific for CMV antigens. A list of around 150 TCR beta chains associated with cytomegalovirus was given. Many donors shared some public TCRs, even though most TCR sequences were rare.

Assay used: immunoSEQ multiplex PCR; TCRdb lists only in-frame clones, some missing. The sample holds tens of thousands of clones, nearly 98% seen once. Material for sequencing was PBMCs. The source is a woman between 18 and 29 years old in good health and CMV-seropositive. The chain employs TRBV10-1 and TRBJ2-2; TRBD1 matches 7 bases. CDR3 region: CASRSGTANTGELFF. The CDR3 DNA reads as TGCGCCAGCAGGTCCGGGACAGCGAACACCGGGGAGCTGTTTTTT.